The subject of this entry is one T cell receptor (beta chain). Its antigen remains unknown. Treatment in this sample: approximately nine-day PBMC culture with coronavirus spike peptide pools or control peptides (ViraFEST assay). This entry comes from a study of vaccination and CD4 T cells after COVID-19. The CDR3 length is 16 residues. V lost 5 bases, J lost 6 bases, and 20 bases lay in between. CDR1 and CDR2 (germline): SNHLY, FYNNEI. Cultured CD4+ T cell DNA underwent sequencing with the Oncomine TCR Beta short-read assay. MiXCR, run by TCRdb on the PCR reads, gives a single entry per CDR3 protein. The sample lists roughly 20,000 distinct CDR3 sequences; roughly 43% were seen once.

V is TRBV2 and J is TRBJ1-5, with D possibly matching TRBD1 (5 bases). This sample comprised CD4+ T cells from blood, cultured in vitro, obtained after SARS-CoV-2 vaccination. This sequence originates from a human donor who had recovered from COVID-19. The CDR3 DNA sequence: TGTGCCAGCAGTCACTTCCGGGGCCCAACCCCTCAGCCCCAGCATTTT. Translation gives CASSHFRGPTPQPQHF.